The 23 T cell receptor beta chains listed next were all sequenced from one sample in a study of T cell repertoires in cytomegalovirus infection. TCRdb re-called the reads through MiXCR, storing one row per CDR3 protein. The table lists 700,000 to 850,000 distinct CDR3 sequences, approximately 30% of them singletons. No cognate antigen is known for these TCRs. Sequenced here: cultured CD8+ T cells from PBMCs, sampled from culture after CMV antigen stimulation. The receptors derive from a human donor in good health (CMV status not recorded). Some clones in this sample may be carry-over from other donors' samples.

The chain is built from TRBV6-1 and TRBJ2-3; the match to TRBD2 covers 11 bases. Germline lookup yields CDR1 MNHNS and CDR2 SASEGT. The length of the CDR3 is 17 residues. With V trimmed by 0 bases and J by 7 bases, 9 bases remained unmatched. CDR3 DNA: TGTGCCAGCAGTGAAGCCGGGTTTAGCGGGGGGGCCAATACGCAGTATTTT. Translated: CASSEAGFSGGANTQYF.

In its sample, this clonotype was seen many times. The chain combines TRBV7-2 with TRBJ1-1, with TRBD1 identical over 7 bases. This CDR3 is built from 15 residues. V was clipped by 3 bases and J by 3 bases; unmatched bases: 7. The germline CDR1 and CDR2 sequences are SGHTA and FQGNSA. CDR3 protein: CASSFWGGQYTEAFF. The CDR3 bases are TGTGCCAGCAGCTTTTGGGGGGGACAGTACACTGAAGCTTTCTTT.

The chain uses TRBV6-1 and TRBJ1-1; D uncertain. The CDR3 extends over 12 amino acids. Trimming removed 2 bases from V and 7 bases from J, with 8 bases in between. Germline V gene sequence: CDR1 MNHNS, CDR2 SASEGT. Written as DNA, the CDR3 is TGTGCCAGCAGTGAAAGGGAGAATGAAGCTTTCTTT. The encoded protein is CASSERENEAFF.

Comment on this clonotype: Just one base apart from a much larger clone, this may be a read error. The rearrangement joins TRBV25-1 to TRBJ2-7; D perhaps matches TRBD1 (5 bases). The germline gives CDR1 MGHDK, CDR2 SYGVNS. Deletions cut 1 base from V and 2 bases from J, with 12 bases between. The CDR3 is made up of 15 amino acids. CDR3 DNA sequence: TGTGCCAGCAGTGAATCTCCAGGGAAGCCCTACGAGCAGTACTTC. Translating gives CASSESPGKPYEQYF.

The chain is built from TRBV20-1 and TRBJ1-2; D is perhaps TRBD1 (5 bases). The V and J ends lost 6 bases and 3 bases respectively, with 11 bases between them. CDR1 is DFQATT and CDR2 is SNEGSKA in the germline V gene (reference sequence). This CDR3 spans 12 amino acids. The CDR3 loop reads CSALTGDYGYTF. The CDR3 bases are TGCAGTGCCCTTACAGGCGACTATGGCTACACCTTC.

This clonotype was picked up one time. CDR3 DNA: TGTGCCAGCAGCTTAGACAAGTCGGTCCTCCACTTT. Translating it yields CASSLDKSVLHF. The rearrangement uses TRBV7-6 and TRBJ1-6; no clear D. V was pared by 1 base and J by 15 bases, with 10 bases between. CDR1 and CDR2 from the germline V gene are SGHVS and FNYEAQ. The CDR3 covers 12 residues.

This clonotype has only a few counts. The genes are TRBV13 and TRBJ2-1; D is unresolved. The CDR3 sequence is 16 residues long. Germline assignment: CDR1 PRHDT and CDR2 FYEKMQ (reference sequence). Trimming stripped 5 bases from V and 2 bases from J, with 16 bases between. The CDR3 nucleotides read TGTGCCAGCAGCCTTGGGTCCAATACCCCCTACAATGAGCAGTTCTTC. Protein product: CASSLGSNTPYNEQFF.

The gene calls are TRBV15 and TRBJ1-1; no firm D call. The ends were cut back, 3 bases at V and 7 bases at J, with 12 bases in the middle. Per germline, CDR1 LNHNV and CDR2 YYDKDF (reference sequence). The CDR3 sequence is 13 residues long. The CDR3 loop reads CATSSQRTDEAFF. The CDR3 DNA follows: TGTGCCACCAGCAGTCAGCGGACGGATGAAGCTTTCTTT.

This chain connects TRBV9 to TRBJ2-7; 10 bases match TRBD1. Germline lookup yields CDR1 SGDLS and CDR2 YYNGEE. The length of the CDR3 is 14 residues. The CDR3 sequence: CVSSPGTGAFEQYV. The DNA for the CDR3 is TGTGTCAGCAGCCCCGGGACAGGGGCGTTCGAGCAGTACGTC.

This chain uses TRBV4-1 with TRBJ2-1; no firm D call. Germline V gene data show CDR1 as MGHRA and CDR2 as YSYEKL. Trimming pared 0 bases from V and 5 bases from J, leaving 14 bases between. The CDR3 has 16 amino acids. The CDR3 region has the DNA TGCGCCAGCAGCCAAGATCGAAAGATTTACCACAATGAGCAGTTCTTC. As protein: CASSQDRKIYHNEQFF.

This clonotype was found once. The chain is built from TRBV6-6 and TRBJ1-2, with D unclear. CDR3 length equals 14 residues. The germline gives CDR1 MNHNY, CDR2 SVGAGI (reference sequence). V dropped 0 bases and J dropped 3 bases, with 8 bases sitting between them. CDR3: CASSYSTDYYGYTF. The CDR3 DNA reads TGTGCCAGCAGTTACTCGACCGACTACTATGGCTACACCTTC.

The gene calls are TRBV20-1 and TRBJ2-1; possibly TRBD1 for D (5 bases). CDR3 length: 14 residues. The germline V gene encodes CDR1 DFQATT and CDR2 SNEGSKA (reference sequence). V gave up 6 bases and J gave up 4 bases, with 16 bases separating them. The chain's CDR3 is CSATTEGKYNEQFF. The CDR3 DNA follows: TGCAGTGCGACGACAGAAGGGAAGTACAATGAGCAGTTCTTC.

In its sample, this clonotype was seen many times. The genes are TRBV4-3 and TRBJ1-2, with D perhaps TRBD1 (5 bases). Germline CDR1 is LGHNA and CDR2 is YSLEER. This CDR3 spans 15 amino acids. Trimming removed 0 bases at V and 3 bases at J, with 11 bases between. In DNA, the CDR3 is TGCGCCAGCAGCCAAGATGATATAGGGGACTATGGCTACACCTTC. This sequence encodes CASSQDDIGDYGYTF.

In regard to this clonotype: A read error is possible here, since a much larger clone lies one base away. The rearrangement links TRBV7-2 to TRBJ2-2; TRBD2 agrees at 9 bases. Looked up from germline, CDR1 is SGHTA and CDR2 is FQGNSA. The trim removed 3 bases at V and 7 bases at J, leaving 9 bases unmatched. This CDR3 region has 16 residues. CDR3 sequence (DNA): TGTGCCAGCAGCTTCGTAGCGGGGGCCACTATCGGGGAGCTGTTTTTT. It is translated as CASSFVAGATIGELFF.

For the CDR3, the DNA is TGCGCCAGCAGCCTTTATACCCTTAATGAGCAGTTCTTC. Translation: CASSLYTLNEQFF. The V call is TRBV4-3, the J call TRBJ2-1; D gene unclear. V lost 4 bases to trimming and J lost 7 bases, with 11 bases between them. The CDR3 is 13 amino acids. The germline gives CDR1 LGHNA, CDR2 YSLEER.

This clonotype was picked up a small number of times. The rearrangement links TRBV28 to TRBJ2-1, with 12 bases aligning to TRBD2. Germline trimming cut 4 bases from V and 5 bases from J; bases unmatched to any gene: 15. The CDR3 runs 19 residues. Germline CDR1 and CDR2: MDHEN and SYDVKM. Here the CDR3 reads CASSSTSGGLSSWDNEQFF. In DNA form, the CDR3 reads TGTGCCAGCAGTTCCACTAGCGGGGGGCTCTCTTCGTGGGACAATGAGCAGTTCTTC.

This clonotype has only one observation. A much bigger clone sits one base away, suggesting this may be a read error. The chain recombines TRBV5-5 with TRBJ1-2; TRBD1 matches at 10 bases. Germline-derived CDR1 and CDR2 are SGHKS and YYEKEE (reference sequence). The CDR3 is made up of 14 amino acids. With 3 bases clipped from V and 4 bases from J, the junction kept 3 bases outside the gene matches. As DNA, the CDR3 is TGTGCCAGCAGCTGGGGACAGGGGTTCTATGGCTACACCTTC. Translated, it gives CASSWGQGFYGYTF.

This clonotype came up a few times. The V gene is TRBV12-3 or TRBV12-4, the J gene TRBJ2-1, with TRBD2 identical over 12 bases. The V and J ends lost 4 bases and 4 bases, in that order; junction bases with no gene match: 5. This CDR3 is 16 amino acids long. The CDR3 region has the DNA TGTGCCAGCAGTTCTAGACTAGCGGGGGAGTACAATGAGCAGTTCTTC. Residues: CASSSRLAGEYNEQFF.

This clonotype has at least ten counts. CDR3 loop: CASRQGPAKNIQYF. The CDR3 coding sequence is TGTGCCAGCAGACAGGGGCCAGCCAAAAACATTCAGTACTTC. V gene TRBV6-2 or TRBV6-3 combines with J gene TRBJ2-4; 7 nucleotides match TRBD1. Germline loops: CDR1 MNHEY, CDR2 SVGEGT. With V trimmed by 6 bases and J by 0 bases, 2 bases remained unmatched. The CDR3 totals 14 residues.

Of note for this clonotype: This may arise from a read error, as a much more abundant clone is one base away. This chain uses TRBV25-1 with TRBJ1-1; D is uncertain. Germline V gene data show CDR1 as MGHDK and CDR2 as SYGVNS. V lost 1 base and J lost 1, with 1 base in between. CDR3 length equals 12 residues. The CDR3 region has the DNA TGTGCCAGCAGTGAATGGAACACTGAAGCTTTCTTT. Its protein is CASSEWNTEAFF.

A word on this clonotype: A much larger clone sits a single nucleotide away, making a read error possible. The conserved phenylalanine or tryptophan normally closing the CDR3 is absent here, so this likely arose from a read error. This chain links TRBV6-5 with TRBJ1-2, with 7 nucleotides matching TRBD1. This CDR3 has 13 amino acids. V was pared by 6 bases and J by 8 bases, with 9 bases of the junction left unmatched. Germline CDR1 MNHEY, CDR2 SVGAGI. The CDR3 DNA is TGTGCCAGCAGGTGGACAGGTGGCGGCGGCTACACCATC. This codes for CASRWTGGGGYTI.

CDR3 sequence: CASKRGAGEQYV. CDR3 nucleotide sequence: TGTGCCAGCAAACGTGGGGCCGGCGAGCAGTACGTC. The chain couples TRBV6-1 to TRBJ2-7; the D gene is possibly TRBD1 (5 bases). Germline V gene data show CDR1 as MNHNS and CDR2 as SASEGT. CDR3 length: 12 amino acids. Trimming shortened V by 7 bases and J by 6 bases, and 13 bases separated the two germline ends.

This clonotype was counted a few times. The V gene is TRBV7-9, the J gene TRBJ2-7; 10 bases map to TRBD1. Germline V lookup: CDR1 SEHNR, CDR2 FQNEAQ (reference sequence). This CDR3 has 15 amino acids. J was trimmed by 1 base and V by 6 bases; bases with no gene match: 6. The CDR3 loop reads CASSPGTGASYEQYV. The CDR3, as DNA: TGTGCCAGCAGTCCCGGGACAGGGGCTTCCTACGAGCAGTACGTC.